This T cell receptor (beta chain) is from a study of blood T cell repertoires in COVID-19. Study in general: Acute and convalescent COVID-19 samples came from the United States, Italy and Spain. PBMCs, B-cell-depleted T cells, or T cells were the source of the cDNA or gDNA that made up the material.

As regards this clone: Other DNA sequences in this specimen translate into the identical CDR3.

In the authors' workflow: Reference gene primer amplification in the assay estimated nucleated cell counts. Method: immunoSEQ multiplex PCR; TCRdb's copy keeps in-frame clones and lacks some. D and trimming were read from the DNA, whereas the V and J calls and clone size are those reported in that table. The table lists 300,000 or so clones, approximately 90% of them singletons. This sequence originates from a woman under 40 who had recovered from COVID-19. The sample taken for sequencing was peripheral blood.

The DNA of the CDR3 is TGTGCCAGCAGCAATCCAAATCAGCCCCAGCATTTT. Translation: CASSNPNQPQHF. J is TRBJ1-5 and V is TRBV6-2 or TRBV6-3, with D uncertain. The germline gives CDR1 MNHEY, CDR2 SVGEGT. Deletions cut 6 bases from V and 4 bases from J, with 7 bases between. This CDR3 comprises 12 residues.